This record covers a single T cell receptor (beta chain). CDR1 is MNHEY and CDR2 is SMNVEV in the germline V gene (reference sequence). V lost 6 bases to trimming and J lost 4 bases, with 9 bases between them. CDR3 length: 12 residues. This record belongs to a study of shared T cell receptors in the human thymus. Clones were sequenced by immunoSEQ multiplex PCR, and TCRdb holds only the in-frame ones, with some missing. The data hold about 660,000 clones, with roughly 86% observed a single time. The same data also went into a second study, on human thymus T cells. That study adds: Healthy Finnish infants undergoing corrective surgery for congenital heart defects provided the donor material. Thymus was obtained from resections taken during corrective heart surgery. Thymic as well as blood repertoires seemed to favor certain V and J genes unevenly. Unrelated individuals had highly overlapping thymic repertoires, as reported in related research.

The sequencing input was thymocytes. The receptor comes from a boy in the first two years of life with a congenital heart defect. The V call is TRBV27, the J call TRBJ1-2; no clear D. CDR3 loop: CASRAGSYGYTF. CDR3 coding DNA: TGTGCCAGCAGAGCGGGGTCCTATGGCTACACCTTC.